The 14 T cell receptor beta chains below come from one sample, sequenced in a study of blood T cell repertoires in COVID-19. The method was immunoSEQ multiplex PCR; TCRdb's version includes in-frame clones alone and lacks a portion of them. This sample yields some 320,000 clones, of which more than 85% are seen a single time; roughly 3.9% belongs to the top ten. The specimen was PBMCs or T cells enriched from blood (not recorded which). These receptors all come from a woman between 25 and 40 years old who had been exposed to COVID-19.

CDR3 in amino acids: CATSRERLGRVRETQYF. The CDR3 coding sequence is TGTGCCACCAGCAGAGAAAGGTTGGGCAGGGTTCGGGAGACCCAGTACTTC. This chain connects TRBV15 to TRBJ2-5; TRBD1 might be the D (5 bases). Germline CDR1 reads LNHNV; CDR2 reads YYDKDF (reference sequence). V lost 0 bases and J 5 bases, leaving 19 bases between the germline ends. CDR3 length equals 17 residues. Full variable domain (outside the CDR3, taken from reference TRBV15 and TRBJ2-5): DAMVIQNPRYQVTQFGKPVTLSCSQTLNHNVMYWYQQKSSQAPKLLFHYYDKDFNNEADTPDNFQSRRPNTSFCFLDIRSPGLGDTAMYLCATSRERLGRVRETQYFGPGTRLLVL.

This sequence joins TRBV9 and TRBJ1-2, with unresolved D. Germline assignment: CDR1 SGDLS and CDR2 YYNGEE. Deletions cut 4 bases from V and 4 bases from J, with 11 bases between. There are 13 residues in the CDR3. The CDR3 reads CASSPLGSYGYTF. The DNA of the CDR3 is TGTGCCAGCAGCCCCCTAGGTAGCTATGGCTACACCTTC.

The J gene is TRBJ1-1, the V gene TRBV3-1 (or the pseudogene TRBV3-2); 10 positions match TRBD1. CDR1 is LGHDT and CDR2 is YNNKEL in the germline V gene (reference sequence). This CDR3 is built from 15 residues. The V gene end was trimmed by 4 bases and the J gene end by 5 bases; junction bases not matched to a gene: 7. The CDR3 DNA reads as TGTGCCAGCAGCCCTCCGGGACAGGGGCATACTGAAGCTTTCTTT. Translating gives CASSPPGQGHTEAFF.

CDR3: CAIHGDSSGNTIYF. The CDR3 bases are TGTGCCATCCACGGGGACAGCTCTGGAAACACCATATATTTT. The chain recombines TRBV10-3 with TRBJ1-3; 7 bases agree with TRBD1. V trimming: 8 bases; J trimming: 0 bases; junction bases outside the gene matches: 4. Looked up from germline, CDR1 is ENHRY and CDR2 is SYGVKD. The CDR3 is 14 amino acids.

This chain connects TRBV27 to TRBJ1-1, with a tentative D call TRBD1 (6 bases). The CDR3 extends over 13 amino acids. The germline V gene has CDR1 MNHEY and CDR2 SMNVEV (reference sequence). The V end lost 5 bases, the J end lost 4 bases, and 11 bases lay between the germline ends. The CDR3 here is CASSRGGGTEAFF. DNA of the CDR3: TGTGCCAGCAGTAGGGGAGGGGGCACTGAAGCTTTCTTT.

The J gene is TRBJ2-7, the V gene TRBV5-1; the D gene is possibly TRBD2 (6 bases). This CDR3 is built from 16 residues. Germline V CDR1 and CDR2: SGHRS, YFSETQ. V lost 0 bases, J lost 1 base, and 14 bases lay in between. The DNA of the CDR3 is TGCGCCAGCAGCTTGGACGGCGGGGTGATATCCTACGAGCAGTACTTC. Translation: CASSLDGGVISYEQYF. The full variable domain, its missing parts supplied by reference TRBV5-1 and TRBJ2-7, is KAGVTQTPRYLIKTRGQQVTLSCSPISGHRSVSWYQQTPGQGLQFLFEYFSETQRNKGNFPGRFSGRQFSNSRSEMNVSTLELGDSALYLCASSLDGGVISYEQYFGPGTRLTVT.

This chain connects TRBV5-1 to TRBJ1-2; TRBD1 is a possible D gene (5 bases). Trimming removed 1 base from V and 8 bases from J, with 12 bases in between. Per the germline V gene, CDR1 is SGHRS and CDR2 is YFSETQ. The CDR3 sequence is 13 residues long. The CDR3 here is CASSLSGGDGYTF. The CDR3 DNA is TGCGCCAGCAGCTTGTCAGGCGGGGACGGCTACACCTTC.

This rearrangement joins TRBV7-9 to TRBJ1-2; a weak D match, TRBD1 (5 bases). From germline, CDR1 is SEHNR and CDR2 FQNEAQ (reference sequence). V was cut by 4 bases and J by 7 bases, with 13 bases left in between. The CDR3 runs to 13 residues. In nucleotides, the CDR3 is TGTGCCAGCAGCTCCCGGGACTCGAGTGGCTACACCTTC. Its translation is CASSSRDSSGYTF.

The chain joins TRBV4-3 to TRBJ1-4, with 7 bases identical to TRBD1. Unmatched junction bases numbered 7, after V lost 2 bases and J lost 7 bases. The CDR3 is made up of 15 amino acids. Germline V gene data show CDR1 as LGHNA and CDR2 as YSLEER. The CDR3 nucleotides are TGCGCCAGCAGCCAAAACCACAGGGGTCGTGAAAAACTGTTTTTT. Protein sequence: CASSQNHRGREKLFF.

This chain links TRBV6-6 with TRBJ1-2; D is perhaps TRBD1 (6 bases). The CDR3 has 17 residues. With 5 bases removed from V and 0 bases from J, the gap between germline ends came to 19 bases. Per germline, CDR1 MNHNY and CDR2 SVGAGI (reference sequence). This chain's CDR3 is CASSPILRDKSNYGYTF. The DNA for the CDR3 is TGTGCCAGCAGTCCAATACTCCGGGACAAATCTAACTATGGCTACACCTTC.

The CDR3 DNA reads as TGTGCCAGCAGCTTAGCACTTTGGGACAAGGTTGTACCAAGCTCCTACAATGAGCAGTTCTTC. Its translation is CASSLALWDKVVPSSYNEQFF. The rearrangement joins TRBV7-8 to TRBJ2-1, with D possibly TRBD1 on 6 matching bases. Germline V CDR1 and CDR2: SGHVS, FQNEAQ. With 0 bases removed from V and 0 bases from J, the gap between germline ends came to 24 bases. The CDR3 contains 21 residues.

This chain uses TRBV3-1 (or the pseudogene TRBV3-2) with TRBJ2-3; 8 bases agree with TRBD2. From germline, CDR1 is LGHDT and CDR2 YNNKEL (reference sequence). The CDR3 is 15 residues long. The V and J ends lost 3 bases and 5 bases, in that order; junction bases with no gene match: 7. This CDR3 is CASSHTGGAGDTQYF. The CDR3 bases are TGTGCCAGCAGCCACACCGGGGGGGCCGGAGATACGCAGTATTTT.

This chain uses TRBV10-3 with TRBJ2-1; perhaps TRBD2 as D (6 bases). Trimming pared 6 bases from V and 4 bases from J, leaving 16 bases between. The germline V gene has CDR1 ENHRY and CDR2 SYGVKD. This CDR3 has 15 amino acids. CDR3 DNA sequence: TGTGCCATCAGCGTCGGGACTCCAACTTACAATGAGCAGTTCTTC. Protein: CAISVGTPTYNEQFF.

V and J are TRBV5-1 and TRBJ2-3, with D possibly being TRBD2 (5 bases). V was cut by 0 bases and J by 5 bases, with 7 bases left in between. The CDR3 is 13 amino acids. Germline lookup yields CDR1 SGHRS and CDR2 YFSETQ. CDR3 DNA sequence: TGCGCCAGCAGCTTGGCCGGGAAAGATACGCAGTATTTT. Translating gives CASSLAGKDTQYF.